The clone carrying this TCR beta chain was seen only a few times. This record comes from a study of cytomegalovirus exposure and HLA in healthy donors. A multiplex PCR was run with 60 Vbeta primers and 13 Jbeta primers. Profiled with immunoSEQ multiplex PCR; TCRdb holds only in-frame clones, not every one. The table shows some 150,000 clones, with approximately 76% occurring only once. The CDR3 is 15 amino acids. V lost 0 bases and J lost 0, with 3 bases in between. Per germline, CDR1 LNHNV and CDR2 YYDKDF (reference sequence). The clonotype originates from a man between 60 and 75 years old in good health and CMV-seronegative. The V gene is TRBV15, the J gene TRBJ2-6; no clear D gene. The sample taken for sequencing was PBMCs. For the CDR3, the DNA is TGTGCCACCAGCAGAGATCTCTCTGGGGCCAACGTCCTGACTTTC. It is translated as CATSRDLSGANVLTF.